This T cell receptor (beta chain) was sequenced for a study of PD-L1 blockade in urothelial cancer (dated by TCRdb to 2015 to 2018). Context from the whole study: Every patient began therapy in the mid-2010s and was given atezolizumab 1,200 mg intravenously every 3 weeks. Blood samples were analyzed at 3 weeks after treatment start (second dose) and at 6 weeks after treatment start. Blood samples gave median yields of approximately 130,000 T cells and some 80,000 unique TCRs, along with a median clonality of about 0.084. In the same patients who had TCR sequencing, pretreatment tumors also underwent whole exome sequencing and RNA sequencing. TCR sequencing covered pretreatment tumor samples and matched, serially collected peripheral blood taken before and after atezolizumab treatment. Durable clinical benefit meant progression-free survival longer than 6 months, and TCR features were also tested against progression-free and overall survival. Around 29 patients had pretreatment blood TCR-seq, around 25 had at least one posttreatment blood collection, and around 25 had tumor TCR-seq. An exploratory multi-omic analysis was conducted of the somatic, immune and clinical correlates of response to PD-L1 blockade with atezolizumab in urothelial cancer. Roughly 10 patients achieved durable clinical benefit and 15 to 20 did not. About nine tenths of the roughly 29 patients were identified as males with urothelial cancer of bladder origin, and a prior smoking history was reported by 18 of 29 patients. An ECOG performance status of 0 or 1 was recorded for the patients, and 0 to 3 prior chemotherapy regimens had been received by the patients.

As to this clone: What antigen it recognizes has not been identified. There are no base qualities to consult, and no much larger clone falls within one base.

The cohort comprised fewer than 35 patients with locally advanced or metastatic urothelial carcinoma treated at Memorial Sloan Kettering on a trial protocol. Peripheral blood mononuclear cells were collected from each patient pretreatment and during treatment, giving between 1 and 8 total time points per patient. The Qiagen DNeasy Blood extraction kit was used to purify genomic DNA from total PBMCs and tumor samples. PBMCs were collected pretreatment and during treatment, and were isolated and stored as previously described. Synthetic TCR analog templates were spiked into each PCR to estimate absolute template abundance from read counts. Using the immunoSEQ assay, TCRbeta CDR3 regions were amplified from genomic DNA with bias-controlled V and J gene primers. Sequencing of rearranged TCRbeta segments was performed at approximately 20X coverage. The study's processing was this. Sequencing errors were corrected by clustering, and CDR3s were annotated against IMGT so that V, D and J genes could be assigned. Only productive TCRbeta rearrangements were used in downstream analyses, excluding out-of-frame or stop-codon sequences. Clonality was computed as one minus Shannon entropy normalized by the log of the number of unique productive sequences. Fisher's exact test with Benjamini-Hochberg correction, at a threshold of adjusted p below 0.01, was used to find clones that differed between time points or between blood and tumor. The table comes from immuneACCESS by way of TCRdb, which keeps in-frame sequences with V and J called. Part of the clones is missing from these tables; in studies checked, under half for an unresolved V gene and the rest for unknown reasons. V and J calls and clone size are copied from that table; D and trimming were computed from the DNA. For this sample the table gives about 45,000 clones, of which 88% were detected only once. 3.5% to 5% of the sample belongs to the ten largest clones.

Summary of the overall study and its limitations: Improved progression-free and overall survival was found to be associated with pretreatment peripheral blood TCR clonality below the median. Greater expansion of tumor-associated TCR clones in peripheral blood 3 weeks after the start of treatment was observed in patients with durable benefit (n of about 20, p = 0.022). Because of the small sample size (n = 29) and the many exploratory analyses performed, the results are intended to be regarded as hypothesis-generating.

This specimen was PBMCs, taken around atezolizumab (anti-PD-L1) treatment. The TCR sequence derives from a man older than 75 with urothelial cancer.

The CDR3 amino acid sequence is: CASRWTGGTYGYTF. DNA sequence: TGTGCCAGCAGGTGGACAGGGGGGACCTATGGCTACACCTTC. Recombination linked TRBV28 to TRBJ1-2; 10 central nucleotides agree with TRBD1. CDR1 MDHEN and CDR2 SYDVKM were looked up in the germline V gene. Taken from cysteine to phenylalanine, the CDR3 has 14 residues. Only CDR3 DNA is held: 42 bases, read in frame from base 1. V and J are trimmed by 6 bases and 4 bases, and the gene matches miss 5 bases of the junction.